The 2 T cell receptor beta chains in this list originate from one sample, sequenced in a study of blood T cells in healthy people across ages. The authors ran a second PCR of about 7 to 11 cycles using a sample-barcoded 5' primer and a J-beta primer mix. TCRdb processed the 5' RACE reads anew with MiXCR; each CDR3 protein has one entry. The sample carries 1.5 million to 2 million distinct CDR3 sequences, about 28% recorded once. The sequenced sample consisted of blood. Source of these receptors: a woman aged 25-40 years in good health.

This chain joins TRBV4-3 and TRBJ1-1; 8 bases are a match to TRBD1. V trimming: 0 bases; J trimming: 4 bases; junction bases outside the gene matches: 4. CDR1 and CDR2 (germline): LGHNA, YSLEER. CDR3 length: 15 amino acids. The CDR3 protein is CASSQDSRGRTEAFF. In DNA, the CDR3 is TGCGCCAGCAGCCAAGATAGCAGGGGGCGCACTGAAGCTTTCTTT.

Ten or more counts support this clonotype. Here the CDR3 reads CASTIGGLPYEQYF. The CDR3 DNA sequence: TGTGCCAGCACCATAGGGGGCCTACCCTACGAGCAGTACTTC. V gene TRBV12-3 or TRBV12-4 combines with J gene TRBJ2-7, with 7 bases aligning to TRBD1. This CDR3 is built from 14 residues. V was clipped by 7 bases and J by 2 bases; unmatched bases: 8.